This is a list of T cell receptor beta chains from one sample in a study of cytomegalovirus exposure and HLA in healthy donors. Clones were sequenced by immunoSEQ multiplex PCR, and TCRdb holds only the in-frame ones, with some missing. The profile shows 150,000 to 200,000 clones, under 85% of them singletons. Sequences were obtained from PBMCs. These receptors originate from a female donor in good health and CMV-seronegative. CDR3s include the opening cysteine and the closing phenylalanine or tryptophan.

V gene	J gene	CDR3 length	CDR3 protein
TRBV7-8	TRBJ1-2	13	CASSLEAAGGYTF
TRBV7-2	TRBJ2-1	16	CASSIRTSGNLNEQFF
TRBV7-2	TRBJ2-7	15	CASSTTGTGPYEQYF
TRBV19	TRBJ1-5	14	CASSESWGLQPQHF
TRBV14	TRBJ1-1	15	CASSQEEGVNTEAFF
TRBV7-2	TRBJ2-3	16	CASSLAASGWKDTQYF
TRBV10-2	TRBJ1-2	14	CASSDYEGVYGYTF
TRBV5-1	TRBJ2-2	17	CASSSTRTGLNTGELFF
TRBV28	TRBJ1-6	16	CASSILKATYNSPLHF
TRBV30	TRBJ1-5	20	CAWSPKPGQGSVYSNQPQHF
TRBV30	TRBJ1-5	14	CAWSGQLTNQPQHF
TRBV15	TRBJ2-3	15	CATSRNRDYTDTQYF
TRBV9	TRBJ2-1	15	CASSSSGLPYNEQFF
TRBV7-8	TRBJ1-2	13	CASSPNRDHRDTF
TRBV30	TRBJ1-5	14	CAWSPGHFNQPQHF
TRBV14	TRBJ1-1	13	CASSQDEDTEAFF
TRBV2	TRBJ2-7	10	CASREQSSYF
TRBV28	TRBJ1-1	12	CASSRTGTEAFF
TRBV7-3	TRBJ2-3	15	CASSLSRDQTDTQYF
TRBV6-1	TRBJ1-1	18	CASSDPTRTGRMNTEAFF
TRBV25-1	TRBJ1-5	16	CASSETGQGGNQPQHF
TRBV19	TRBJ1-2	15	CASSTTDPSSYGYTF
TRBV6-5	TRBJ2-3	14	CASRRGGSTDTQYF
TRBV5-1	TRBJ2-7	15	CASSLGQAHANEQYF
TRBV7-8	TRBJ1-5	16	CASSTDRGYSNQPQHF
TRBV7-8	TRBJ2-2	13	CASSLEIVAELFF
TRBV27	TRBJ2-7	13	CASSLSSLYEQYF
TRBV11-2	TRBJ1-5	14	CASSFAGESQPQHF
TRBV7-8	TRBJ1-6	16	CASSLSGQGFESPLHF
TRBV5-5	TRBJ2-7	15	CASSVTGTVGDEQYF
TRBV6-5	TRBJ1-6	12	CATGQGNSPLHF
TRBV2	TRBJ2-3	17	CASSGSGAGGLADTQYF
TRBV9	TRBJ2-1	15	CASSHGTGGYNEQFF
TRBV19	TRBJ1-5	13	CATRDRGNQPQHF
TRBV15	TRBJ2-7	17	CATSRDRGTGSSYEQYF
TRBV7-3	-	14	CASSSTGGNYEQYF
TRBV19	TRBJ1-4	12	CASSLTNEKLFF
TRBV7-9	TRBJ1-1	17	CASSFGFTGTGGTEAFF
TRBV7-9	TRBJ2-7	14	CASSMTGSTYEQYF
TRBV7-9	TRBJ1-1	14	CASSLVAAPWEAFF
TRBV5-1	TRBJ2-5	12	CASSLPGETQYF